The sequence of this T cell receptor (beta chain) was determined in a study of CD8 T cells in Susac syndrome. Whole-study results and caveats: The study conceded that its TCR sequencing and HLA analysis involved relatively few individuals.

With random hexamers, reverse transcription was performed on about 0.45 to 1 ug of RNA. Amplification of the TCR beta CDR3 was carried out by immunoSEQ multiplex PCR, which spanned a total of 54 Vbeta and 13 Jbeta segments. A single record per CDR3 protein comes from TCRdb applying MiXCR to the immunoSEQ multiplex PCR reads. The sample lists 100,000 to 150,000 distinct CDR3 sequences; roughly 76% were seen once. Turning to this clonotype: Its target is not known.

Control patients had untreated stable or active relapsing-remitting multiple sclerosis by revised McDonald criteria. Negative isolation was used for CD8+ and CD4+ T cells and FACS enrichment for TEMRA cells. The V end was cut by 4 bases, the J end by 0 bases, with 7 bases between. This CDR3 spans 14 amino acids. CDR1 SGHVS and CDR2 FNYEAQ come from the germline V gene. This receptor was taken from a human donor with multiple sclerosis. The rearrangement joins TRBV7-6 to TRBJ1-3; D remains unclear. Sequencing input: CD8+ T cells from PBMCs. The CDR3: CASSSGRSGNTIYF. As DNA, the CDR3 is TGTGCCAGCAGCTCCGGACGCTCTGGAAACACCATATATTTT.